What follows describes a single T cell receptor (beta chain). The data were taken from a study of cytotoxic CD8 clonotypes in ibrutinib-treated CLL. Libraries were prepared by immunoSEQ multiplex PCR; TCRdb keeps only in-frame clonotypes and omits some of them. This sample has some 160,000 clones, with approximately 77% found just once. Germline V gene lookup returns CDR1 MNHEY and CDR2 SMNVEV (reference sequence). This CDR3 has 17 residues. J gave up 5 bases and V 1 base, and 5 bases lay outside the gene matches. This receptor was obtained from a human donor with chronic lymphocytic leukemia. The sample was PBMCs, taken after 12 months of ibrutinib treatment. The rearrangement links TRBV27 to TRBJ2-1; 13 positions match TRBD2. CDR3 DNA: TGTGCCAGCAGTTTATTCGGACTAGCGGGAGCCCACAATGAGCAGTTCTTC. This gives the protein CASSLFGLAGAHNEQFF.